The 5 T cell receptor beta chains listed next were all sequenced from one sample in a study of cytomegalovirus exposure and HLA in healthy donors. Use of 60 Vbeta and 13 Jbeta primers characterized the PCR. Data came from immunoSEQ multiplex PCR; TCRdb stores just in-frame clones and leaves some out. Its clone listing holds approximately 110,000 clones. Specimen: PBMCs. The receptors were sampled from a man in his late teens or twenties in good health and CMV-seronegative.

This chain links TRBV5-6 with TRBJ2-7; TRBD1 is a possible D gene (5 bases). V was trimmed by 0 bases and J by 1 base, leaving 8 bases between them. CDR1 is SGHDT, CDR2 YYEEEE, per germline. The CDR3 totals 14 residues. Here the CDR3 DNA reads TGTGCCAGCAGCTTGGACAGGATTTCCTACGAGCAGTACTTC. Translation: CASSLDRISYEQYF.

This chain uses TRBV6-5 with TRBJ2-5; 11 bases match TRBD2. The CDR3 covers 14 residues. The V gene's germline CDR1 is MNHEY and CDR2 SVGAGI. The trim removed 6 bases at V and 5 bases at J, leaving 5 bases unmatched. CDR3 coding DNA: TGTGCCAGCAGGGAACTAGCGGGGGTGGAGACCCAGTACTTC. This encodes CASRELAGVETQYF.

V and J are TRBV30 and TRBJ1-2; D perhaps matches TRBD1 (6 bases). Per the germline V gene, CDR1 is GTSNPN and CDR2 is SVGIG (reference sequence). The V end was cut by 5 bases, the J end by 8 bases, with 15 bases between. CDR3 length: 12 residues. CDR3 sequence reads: CAWVGQFFGYTF. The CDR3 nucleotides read TGTGCCTGGGTAGGACAGTTTTTCGGCTACACCTTC.

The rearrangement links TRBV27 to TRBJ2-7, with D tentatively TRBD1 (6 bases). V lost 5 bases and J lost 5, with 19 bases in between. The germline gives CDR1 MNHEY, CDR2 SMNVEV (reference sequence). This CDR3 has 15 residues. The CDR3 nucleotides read TGTGCCAGCAGTCCGAACCCGGACAGCCGCCACGAGCAGTACTTC. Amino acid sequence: CASSPNPDSRHEQYF.

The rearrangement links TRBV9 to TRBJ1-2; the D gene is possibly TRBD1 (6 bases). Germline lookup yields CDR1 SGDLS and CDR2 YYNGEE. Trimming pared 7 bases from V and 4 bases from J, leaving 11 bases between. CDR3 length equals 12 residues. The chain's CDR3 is CASPPGAYGYTF. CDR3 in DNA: TGTGCCAGCCCACCAGGGGCCTATGGCTACACCTTC.